The clone carrying this TCR beta chain was seen a few times. Its antigen is not identified. This sample was included in a study of cytomegalovirus exposure and HLA in healthy donors. Study-level points and caveats: HLA restriction was apparent for most CMV-associated TCR beta chains in a later analysis. When a later analysis was performed, an Asian-associated ancestry cluster reportedly had fewer N-insertions than the approximately 600-donor mean.

Use of 60 Vbeta and 13 Jbeta primers characterized the PCR. This table comes from immunoSEQ multiplex PCR, and its TCRdb copy is limited to in-frame clones, with some not included. The sample holds approximately 160,000 clones; roughly four fifths are singletons and the top ten take around 4.1%. The germline CDR1 and CDR2 sequences are SGHVS and FQNEAQ. V shed 6 bases, J shed 5 bases, and the junction held 9 bases outside the gene matches. The CDR3 spans 14 residues. The chain employs TRBV7-8 and TRBJ2-7; 8 nucleotides line up with TRBD1. The origin of this receptor is a man aged 50-60 years in good health and CMV-seropositive. Sequenced sample: PBMCs. The chain's CDR3 is CASRTGTGGNEQYF. The CDR3 DNA sequence: TGTGCCAGCAGGACCGGGACAGGCGGAAACGAGCAGTACTTC.